The sequence of this T cell receptor (beta chain) was determined in a study of blood T cell repertoires in COVID-19. The method was immunoSEQ multiplex PCR; TCRdb's version includes in-frame clones alone and lacks a portion of them. The sample contains 79,000 or so clones, around 83% of which appear only once. J lost 6 bases, V lost 6 bases, and 7 bases had no gene match. The CDR3 is 14 residues long. CDR1 MRHNA and CDR2 SNTAGT come from the germline V gene. The sample taken for sequencing was peripheral blood. The receptor's source is a man between 60 and 75 years old with COVID-19, enrolled during active disease. The chain is built from TRBV6-4 and TRBJ2-2; 7 positions match TRBD2. The CDR3, as DNA: TGTGCCAGCAGAGACGGGACTAATCCCGGGGAGCTGTTTTTT. Protein sequence: CASRDGTNPGELFF.